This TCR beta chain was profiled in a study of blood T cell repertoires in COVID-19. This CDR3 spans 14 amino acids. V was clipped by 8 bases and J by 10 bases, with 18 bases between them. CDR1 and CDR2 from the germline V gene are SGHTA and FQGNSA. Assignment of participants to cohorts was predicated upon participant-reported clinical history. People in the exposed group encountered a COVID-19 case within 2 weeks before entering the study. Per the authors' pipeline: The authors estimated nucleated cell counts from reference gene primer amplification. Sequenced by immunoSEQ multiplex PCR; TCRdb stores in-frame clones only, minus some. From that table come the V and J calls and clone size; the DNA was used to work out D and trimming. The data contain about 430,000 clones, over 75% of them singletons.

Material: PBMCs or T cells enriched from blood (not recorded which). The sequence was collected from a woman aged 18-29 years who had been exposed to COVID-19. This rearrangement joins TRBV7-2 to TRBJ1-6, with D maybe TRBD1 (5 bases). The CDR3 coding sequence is TGTGCCAGCTCCCAAAGGGGCGCGGAATCACCCCTCCACTTT. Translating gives CASSQRGAESPLHF. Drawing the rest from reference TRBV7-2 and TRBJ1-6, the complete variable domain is GAGVSQSPSNKVTEKGKDVELRCDPISGHTALYWYRQSLGQGLEFLIYFQGNSAPDKSGLPSDRFSAERTGGSVSTLTIQRTQQEDSAVYLCASSQRGAESPLHFGNGTRLTVT.